These 13 T cell receptor beta chains were all obtained from the same sample, sequenced in a study of blood T cell repertoires in COVID-19. Sequencing used immunoSEQ multiplex PCR; TCRdb keeps in-frame clones, though not all of them. The data contain under 300,000 clones, around 85% of them singletons. Sequencing was done on a sample of peripheral blood. Receptor source: a man aged 60-69 years with acute or convalescent COVID-19.

CDR3 coding DNA: TGTGCCAGTGTCAGGCAGTCTGAGCAGTTCTTC. It yields the protein CASVRQSEQFF. V usage is TRBV28 and J usage is TRBJ2-1; D is ambiguous. Trimming removed 9 bases at V and 9 bases at J, with 12 bases between. The CDR3 consists of 11 residues. Germline values: CDR1 MDHEN, CDR2 SYDVKM.

This clone turned up a few times. The chain carries TRBV3-1 (or the pseudogene TRBV3-2) and TRBJ1-5; D is unclear. The CDR3 is 15 amino acids. Germline CDR1 LGHDT, CDR2 YNNKEL (reference sequence). Trimming pared 1 base from V and 3 bases from J, leaving 10 bases between. The CDR3 loop reads CASSQVFNINQPQHF. The CDR3 DNA follows: TGTGCCAGCAGCCAAGTCTTCAACATCAATCAGCCCCAGCATTTT.

The chain links TRBV29-1 to TRBJ2-7, with TRBD2 as a possible D gene (6 bases). The V gene lost 4 bases and the J gene lost 4 bases, with 8 bases spanning the gap. Germline CDR1 reads SQVTM; CDR2 reads ANQGSEA. CDR3 size: 11 residues. CDR3 nucleotides: TGCAGCGTTGCGAGCGGGTACGAGCAGTACTTC. This encodes CSVASGYEQYF.

This clone was observed a handful of times. This chain connects TRBV10-3 to TRBJ2-7; 8 bases fit TRBD2. The germline V gene has CDR1 ENHRY and CDR2 SYGVKD. Trimming cost V 0 bases and J 7 bases; bases outside gene matches: 8. The CDR3 spans 15 residues. CDR3 in amino acids: CAISESPAGEGEQYF. CDR3 DNA sequence: TGTGCCATCAGTGAGTCCCCAGCGGGGGAGGGGGAGCAGTACTTC.

The rearrangement uses TRBV14 and TRBJ2-7, with D possibly being TRBD1 (5 bases). CDR3 length: 14 amino acids. Germline CDR1 and CDR2: SGHDN and FVKESK. Trimming removed 2 bases at V and 2 bases at J, with 10 bases between. CDR3 sequence reads: CASSQNQGPYEQYF. CDR3 in DNA: TGTGCCAGCAGCCAAAATCAGGGCCCCTACGAGCAGTACTTC.

The chain couples TRBV6-5 to TRBJ1-2, with no clear D. The V gene's germline CDR1 is MNHEY and CDR2 SVGAGI. This CDR3 spans 15 amino acids. V lost 0 bases and J lost 2, with 10 bases in between. In DNA form, the CDR3 reads TGTGCCAGCAGTTACTCGAGGCAGACGAACTATGGCTACACCTTC. As protein: CASSYSRQTNYGYTF.

The CDR3 is CASSLGGALLREQYF. The CDR3 DNA follows: TGTGCCAGCAGCTTAGGAGGCGCCCTGCTGAGGGAGCAGTACTTC. This chain connects TRBV7-2 to TRBJ2-7; D gene uncertain. Looked up from germline, CDR1 is SGHTA and CDR2 is FQGNSA. The CDR3 covers 15 residues. Trimming removed 1 base at V and 7 bases at J, with 17 bases between.

This CDR3 is CSVENEGGAGYEQYF. The CDR3 coding sequence is TGCAGCGTTGAAAATGAGGGGGGGGCTGGCTACGAGCAGTACTTC. This chain joins TRBV29-1 and TRBJ2-7; weak D call: TRBD2 (7 bases). Trimming took off 2 bases at V and 3 bases at J, with 17 bases between the two ends. CDR1 and CDR2 from the germline V gene are SQVTM and ANQGSEA. The CDR3 sequence is 15 residues long.

This clone was found once. The gene calls are TRBV7-3 and TRBJ2-3, with D perhaps TRBD1 (6 bases). Germline CDR1 reads SGHTA; CDR2 reads FQGTGA. With 4 bases removed from V and 9 bases from J, the gap between germline ends came to 17 bases. This CDR3 is 14 amino acids long. The CDR3 is CASSSLDRLGTQYF. The CDR3 nucleotides read TGTGCCAGCAGCTCCCTCGACAGGCTCGGCACGCAGTATTTT.

The genes are TRBV6-2 or TRBV6-3 and TRBJ2-3, with D possibly TRBD2 on 6 matching bases. The V and J ends lost 4 bases and 0 bases respectively, with 14 bases between them. Germline CDR1 reads MNHEY; CDR2 reads SVGEGT. This CDR3 contains 16 residues. CDR3 sequence (DNA): TGTGCCAGCAGTTTTGAGCGGGCCACTAGCACAGATACGCAGTATTTT. Amino acid sequence: CASSFERATSTDTQYF.

V is TRBV6-2 or TRBV6-3 and J is TRBJ1-2, with D possibly being TRBD1 (6 bases). The germline V gene encodes CDR1 MNHEY and CDR2 SVGEGT. The CDR3 is 15 amino acids. V was trimmed by 5 bases and J by 6 bases, leaving 19 bases between them. The CDR3 protein is CASSPQGGDFDGYTF. The CDR3 DNA is TGTGCCAGCAGTCCACAGGGAGGGGATTTTGATGGCTACACCTTC.

The V call is TRBV5-1, the J call TRBJ2-2; D is possibly TRBD2 (6 bases). Trimming took 0 bases from V and 5 from J, leaving 14 bases between them. There are 16 residues in the CDR3. In germline, CDR1 is SGHRS, CDR2 YFSETQ. DNA for the CDR3: TGCGCCAGCAGCTTGGGTGTGACGGAGGGGACCGGGGAGCTGTTTTTT. This encodes CASSLGVTEGTGELFF. Full variable domain (rest looked up from reference TRBV5-1 and TRBJ2-2): KAGVTQTPRYLIKTRGQQVTLSCSPISGHRSVSWYQQTPGQGLQFLFEYFSETQRNKGNFPGRFSGRQFSNSRSEMNVSTLELGDSALYLCASSLGVTEGTGELFFGEGSRLTVL.

The rearrangement links TRBV14 to TRBJ1-1; D perhaps matches TRBD1 (5 bases). The CDR3 is 14 amino acids. V was shortened by 4 bases and J by 4 bases, with 13 bases between the two germline ends. Germline CDR1 SGHDN, CDR2 FVKESK. CDR3 nucleotides: TGTGCCAGCAGCCGGGCAGGGATAACCACTGAAGCTTTCTTT. It specifies CASSRAGITTEAFF. Full variable domain (rest looked up from reference TRBV14 and TRBJ1-1): EAGVTQFPSHSVIEKGQTVTLRCDPISGHDNLYWYRRVMGKEIKFLLHFVKESKQDESGMPNNRFLAERTGGTYSTLKVQPAELEDSGVYFCASSRAGITTEAFFGQGTRLTVV.